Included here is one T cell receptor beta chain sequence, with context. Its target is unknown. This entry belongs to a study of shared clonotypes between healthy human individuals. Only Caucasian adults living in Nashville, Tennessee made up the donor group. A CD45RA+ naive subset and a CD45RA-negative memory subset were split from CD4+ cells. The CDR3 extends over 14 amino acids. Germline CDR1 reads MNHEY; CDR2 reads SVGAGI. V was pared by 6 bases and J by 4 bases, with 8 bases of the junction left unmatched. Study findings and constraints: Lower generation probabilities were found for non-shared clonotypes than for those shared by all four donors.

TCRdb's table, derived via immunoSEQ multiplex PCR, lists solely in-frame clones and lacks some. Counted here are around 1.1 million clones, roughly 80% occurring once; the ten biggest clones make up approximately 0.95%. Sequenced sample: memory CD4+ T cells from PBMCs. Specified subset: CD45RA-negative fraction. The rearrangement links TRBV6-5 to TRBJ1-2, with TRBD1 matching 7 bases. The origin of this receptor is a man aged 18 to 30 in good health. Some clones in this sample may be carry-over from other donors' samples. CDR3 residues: CASRRDRKIYGYTF. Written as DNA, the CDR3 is TGTGCCAGCAGGAGGGACAGAAAGATCTATGGCTACACCTTC.